This T cell receptor (beta chain) stems from a study of blood T cells in healthy people across ages. Through a sample-barcoded 5' primer and a J-beta primer mix, a second PCR was run for about 7 to 12 cycles. TCRdb passed the 5' RACE reads through MiXCR, listing each CDR3 protein once. The sample consists of around 1,900,000 distinct CDR3 sequences, 30% to 40% of them appearing once. This clonotype was seen at least ten times. The sequenced sample was blood. The clonotype originates from a human donor in good health.

CDR3 sequence reads: CASLASGGLPYEQYF. The CDR3, as DNA: TGTGCCAGCTTAGCAAGCGGGGGTTTACCCTACGAGCAGTACTTC. The chain is built from TRBV2 and TRBJ2-7, with 8 positions matching TRBD2. Germline CDR1 reads SNHLY; CDR2 reads FYNNEI. The CDR3 length is 15 residues. V lost 8 bases and J lost 2; bases outside the gene matches: 11.